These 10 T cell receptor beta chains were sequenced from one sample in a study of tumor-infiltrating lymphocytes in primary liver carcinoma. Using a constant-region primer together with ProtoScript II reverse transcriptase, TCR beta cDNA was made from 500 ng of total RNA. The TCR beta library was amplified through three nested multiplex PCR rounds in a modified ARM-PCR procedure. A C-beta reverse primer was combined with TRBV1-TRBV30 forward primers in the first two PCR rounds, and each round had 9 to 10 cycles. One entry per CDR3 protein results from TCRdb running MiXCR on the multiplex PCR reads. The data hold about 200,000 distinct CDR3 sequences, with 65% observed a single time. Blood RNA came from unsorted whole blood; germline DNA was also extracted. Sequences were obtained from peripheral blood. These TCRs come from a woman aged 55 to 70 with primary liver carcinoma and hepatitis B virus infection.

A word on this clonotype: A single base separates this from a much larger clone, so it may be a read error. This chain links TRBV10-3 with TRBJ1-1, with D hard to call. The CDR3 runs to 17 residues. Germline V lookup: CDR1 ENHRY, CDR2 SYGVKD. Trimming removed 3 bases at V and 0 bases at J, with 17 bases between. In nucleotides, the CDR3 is TGTGCCATCAGTGACCTCGGGATACCAAGTATGAACACTGAAGCTTTCTTT. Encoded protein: CAISDLGIPSMNTEAFF.

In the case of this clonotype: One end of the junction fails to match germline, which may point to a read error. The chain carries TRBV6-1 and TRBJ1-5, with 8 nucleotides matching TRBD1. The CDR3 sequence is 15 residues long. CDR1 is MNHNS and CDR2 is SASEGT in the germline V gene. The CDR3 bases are TGTACCAGCTGTGGGACAGGCCGAAGCAATCAGCCCCAGCATTTT. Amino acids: CTSCGTGRSNQPQHF.

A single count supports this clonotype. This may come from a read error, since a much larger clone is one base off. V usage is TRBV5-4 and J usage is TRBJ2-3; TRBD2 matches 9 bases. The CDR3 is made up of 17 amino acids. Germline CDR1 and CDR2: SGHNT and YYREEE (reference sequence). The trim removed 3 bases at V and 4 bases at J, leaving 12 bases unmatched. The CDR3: CASSYQLTSGGPDTQYF. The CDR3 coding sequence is TGTGCCAGCAGCTACCAGCTGACTAGCGGAGGCCCAGATACGCAGTATTTT.

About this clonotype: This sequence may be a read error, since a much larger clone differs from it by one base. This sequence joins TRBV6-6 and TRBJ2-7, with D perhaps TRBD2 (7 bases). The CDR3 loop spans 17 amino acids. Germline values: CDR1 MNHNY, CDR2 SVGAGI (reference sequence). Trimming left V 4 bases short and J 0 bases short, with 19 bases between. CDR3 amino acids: CASSCGGRGINSYEQYF. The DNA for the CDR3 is TGTGCCAGCAGTTGCGGGGGCCGCGGGATCAACTCCTACGAGCAGTACTTC.

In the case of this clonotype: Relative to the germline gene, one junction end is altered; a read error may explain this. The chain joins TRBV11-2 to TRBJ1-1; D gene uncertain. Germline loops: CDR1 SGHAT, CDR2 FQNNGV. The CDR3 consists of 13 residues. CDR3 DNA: TGTGCCAGCAGCTTAGTTTCTATGGCTGTAGCTTCCTTT. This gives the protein CASSLVSMAVASF.

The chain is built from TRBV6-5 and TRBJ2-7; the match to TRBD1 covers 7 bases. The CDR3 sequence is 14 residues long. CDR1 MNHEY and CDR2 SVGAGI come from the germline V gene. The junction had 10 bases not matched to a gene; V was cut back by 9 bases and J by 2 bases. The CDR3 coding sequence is TGTGCCAGGAGTAAGACAGGGTGGGCCTACGAGCAGTACTTC. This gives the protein CARSKTGWAYEQYF.

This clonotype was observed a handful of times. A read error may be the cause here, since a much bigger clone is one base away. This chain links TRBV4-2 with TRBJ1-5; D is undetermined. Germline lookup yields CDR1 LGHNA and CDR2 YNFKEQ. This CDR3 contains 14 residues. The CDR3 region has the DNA TGTGTCAGCAGCCAAGTCCTTCTTGGTCAGCCCCAGCATTTT. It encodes CVSSQVLLGQPQHF.

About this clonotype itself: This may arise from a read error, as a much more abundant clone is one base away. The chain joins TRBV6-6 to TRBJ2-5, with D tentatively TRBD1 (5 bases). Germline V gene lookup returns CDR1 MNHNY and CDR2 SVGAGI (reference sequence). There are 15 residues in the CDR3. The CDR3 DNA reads TGTGCCAGCAGTCACGGTGGCAGGGCCCTCGAGAGCCAGTACTTC. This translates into CASSHGGRALESQYF.

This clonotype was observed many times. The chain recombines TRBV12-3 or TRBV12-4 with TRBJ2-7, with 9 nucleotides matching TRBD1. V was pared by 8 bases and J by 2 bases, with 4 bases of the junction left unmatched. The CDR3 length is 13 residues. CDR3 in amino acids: CASAGTGTYEQYF. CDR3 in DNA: TGTGCCAGCGCCGGGACAGGGACCTACGAGCAGTACTTC.

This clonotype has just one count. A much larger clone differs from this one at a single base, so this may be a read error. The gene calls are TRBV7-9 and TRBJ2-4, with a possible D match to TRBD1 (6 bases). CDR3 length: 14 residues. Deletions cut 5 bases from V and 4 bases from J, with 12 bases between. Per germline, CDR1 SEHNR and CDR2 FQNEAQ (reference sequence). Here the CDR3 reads CASSTGPAKNIQYF. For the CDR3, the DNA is TGTGCCAGCAGCACAGGGCCCGCAAAAAACATTCAGTACTTC.